What follows is one T cell receptor (beta chain) and its context. This specimen belongs to a study of PD-L1 blockade in urothelial cancer. About the research overall: Reported median T cell count for blood samples was around 150,000.

Measured with immunoSEQ multiplex PCR; TCRdb has only the in-frame clones, and not every one. The sample shows about 50,000 clones, approximately 80% of them seen only once. Between the trimmed V and J ends, which lost 3 bases and 6 bases, there was a span of 8 bases. Looked up from germline, CDR1 is MRHNA and CDR2 is SNTAGT. This CDR3 comprises 13 residues. Specified time point: peripheral blood 6 weeks after treatment start. This specimen was PBMCs, taken around atezolizumab (anti-PD-L1) treatment. The chain links TRBV6-4 to TRBJ2-2; D unclear. The receptor was isolated from a man between 65 and 85 years old with urothelial cancer. The CDR3 protein is CASSEALAGELFF. The CDR3 DNA reads as TGTGCCAGCAGTGAAGCGTTGGCCGGGGAGCTGTTTTTT.